Listed here is a single T cell receptor (beta chain). Trimming pared 5 bases from V and 2 bases from J, leaving 9 bases between. This CDR3 region has 13 residues. The germline V gene has CDR1 MNHEY and CDR2 SVGAGI. The data belong to a study of shared clonotypes between healthy human individuals. The assay ran at deep level. The method was immunoSEQ multiplex PCR; TCRdb's version includes in-frame clones alone and lacks a portion of them. The sample has approximately 2.1 million clones, over 90% seen once; the top ten hold 0.39%. The receptor was isolated from a man younger than 35 in good health. Some clones in this sample may be carry-over from other donors' samples. Sequenced sample: naive CD4+ T cells from PBMCs. The subset: CD45RA+ positively selected. The chain recombines TRBV6-5 with TRBJ1-2, with D unresolved. The CDR3 coding sequence is TGTGCCAGCAGTATCTACCAGAACTATGGCTACACCTTC. It specifies CASSIYQNYGYTF.